This is a list of T cell receptor beta chains from one sample in a study of T cells in Graves' hyperthyroidism and ophthalmopathy. Each CDR3 protein gets one entry after TCRdb re-called the multiplex PCR reads with MiXCR. This repertoire shows some 500,000 distinct CDR3 sequences, approximately 15% found once; its top ten account for 15% to 20%. Sequencing used blood. The receptors come from a woman aged 18-29 years with Graves' hyperthyroidism. The CDR3 runs from the conserved cysteine through the conserved F or W. A D gene is named only where the DNA matches it firmly. Not all rows give a size; the values are once, few, many and, for expanded clones, a class.

CATSPTGLNTEAFF	.	.	TRBV24-1
CASSLEVGYYGYTF	.	.	TRBV7-6
CASSQELRARSGADTQYF	.	.	TRBV4-2
CASSVGSSSYEQYF	.	.	TRBV9
CSVDQSGVGDTQYF	.	.	TRBV29-1
CASSINVASRLYNEQFF	few	.	TRBV5-1
CASSYHREEKNEQFF	many	TRBD2	TRBV6-1
CASSFSVNYGYTF	many	.	TRBV12-3/TRBV12-4
CASRAGSQNPQFF	few	.	TRBV3-1
CSASGSLVAGAMGTDTQYF	.	TRBD2	TRBV20-1
CASSVEGSSGRPETQYF	few	TRBD2	TRBV9
CASSFGQGDTIYF	many	TRBD1	TRBV7-2
CASSHTNSPLHF	many	.	TRBV7-9
CASSSSGSSYTDTQYF	few	.	TRBV5-1
CASSKAGDQETQYF	many	.	TRBV19
CASSAGTGEETQYF	many	.	TRBV18
CASSSPRGNPYEQYF	once	.	TRBV12-3/TRBV12-4
CASSVRTSGSNEQFF	many	TRBD2	TRBV7-6
CASSTGTGLYEQYF	many	TRBD1	TRBV7-9
CASSLERWGAVVVEAFF	.	.	TRBV11-2
CSASLGGNGYEQYF	many	TRBD2	TRBV20-1
CASSLRDRAGGELFF	.	TRBD1	TRBV7-3
CASSVRTSATDTQYF	many	TRBD2	TRBV2
CASREAGGIGELFF	many	TRBD1	TRBV27
CASSLGPPGQSLGGYTF	.	.	TRBV5-6
CASREGTSKETQYF	many	TRBD2	TRBV7-9
CAWSFLGQTEAFF	many	.	TRBV30
CASRSFRGYEQYF	many	.	TRBV27
CASPGGQGSTEAFF	many	TRBD1	TRBV28
CTSSPGTSGNIQYF	many	TRBD2	TRBV12-3/TRBV12-4
CASSPLFETGEAFF	many	.	TRBV6-2/TRBV6-3
CATSDLGRDRGQNTGELFF	many	TRBD1	TRBV24-1
CAISEQGLNTEAFF	many	.	TRBV10-3
CASGPGTSGYEQYF	many	TRBD2	TRBV12-5
CSAISAGVNTEAFF	.	.	TRBV20-1
CASRRGQANQYGNTIYF	few	TRBD1	TRBV19
CASSPLGTDNTGELFF	many	TRBD1	TRBV18
CASSEIRGGSPLHF	many	.	TRBV6-1
CASSTLPTGGPDTQYF	many	TRBD1	TRBV27
CASSLRTGIGKGTQYF	many	TRBD1	TRBV28
CASSPTGGGYTF	many	TRBD1	TRBV5-1
CASSLIAGTNRWVFF	few	.	TRBV7-9
CASNGSGLKYNEQFF	many	.	TRBV28
CATQEASGTMYEQFF	many	TRBD2	TRBV10-3
CASSATGVETQYF	many	.	TRBV7-9
CASSPRRRGLNSPLHF	once	.	TRBV7-3
CASSQFGSTDTQYF	many	.	TRBV3-1
CASSYSYRVSSGNTIYF	.	.	TRBV6-5